This TCR beta chain is from a study of blood T cell repertoires in COVID-19. Study summary: Sites across the United States, Italy and Spain contributed samples from acute and convalescent COVID-19. T cells, B-cell-depleted T cells, or PBMCs supplied cDNA or gDNA.

How the authors handled the data: Nucleated cell number was recorded as an estimate derived from reference gene primer amplification. Measured with immunoSEQ multiplex PCR; TCRdb has only the in-frame clones, and not every one. That table furnishes V, J and clone size, whereas the DNA furnished D and trimming. Of about 66,000 clones in the sample, about 91% were seen once. This clone was seen once. There are 13 residues in the CDR3. Germline V gene sequence: CDR1 SGHTS, CDR2 YDEGEE. Trimming pared 2 bases from V and 1 base from J, leaving 3 bases between. The J gene is TRBJ1-4, the V gene TRBV5-8, with unresolved D. The source of this sequence is an older woman with acute or convalescent COVID-19. Sequencing was carried out using peripheral blood. CDR3 sequence (DNA): TGTGCCAGCAGCTTCCAAACTAATGAAAAACTGTTTTTT. Its protein product is CASSFQTNEKLFF.